This TCR beta chain comes out of a study of regulatory T cells in long-lasting Graves disease. Study-level points and caveats: Those with persistent disease had in common more public clonotypes (approximately 2,500) than new patients (more than 900).

Through Arm-PCR of CDR3 regions and iRepertoire HTBI primers, TCR beta libraries were built. TCRdb reprocessed the multiplex PCR reads via MiXCR and lists one record per CDR3 protein. The table has hundreds of thousands of distinct CDR3 sequences, 20% to 25% seen once. Germline CDR1 and CDR2: SQVTM and ANQGSEA. The CDR3 extends over 13 amino acids. Trimming at V came to 6 bases and at J to 3 bases, leaving 5 bases not matched to a gene. Documented time point: persistent/refractory GD, antithyroid drugs over 5 years with positive TRAb. From RNA extracted from PBMCs, the TCR library was made. Of note for this clonotype: Its antigen is not known.

This TCR was recovered from a female donor with Graves disease. The chain combines TRBV29-1 with TRBJ2-5; 9 bases are a match to TRBD2. Here the sequenced sample was peripheral blood mononuclear cells (PBMCs), taken when the disease was refractory, from a patient treated with antithyroid drugs. CDR3 sequence (DNA): TGCAGCGTAGGACTAGCGATGAAAGAGACCCAGTACTTC. Its protein product is CSVGLAMKETQYF.